The 14 T cell receptor beta chains given below trace back to one sample, sequenced in a study of shared clonotypes between healthy human individuals. This table comes from immunoSEQ multiplex PCR, and its TCRdb copy is limited to in-frame clones, with some not included. Of hundreds of thousands of clones listed, roughly 98% are singletons. Naive CD8 isolation took CD45RO-negative cells positively selected for CCR7 and excluded terminally differentiated effector memory CD45RA+ cells. The sample comprised naive CD8+ T cells sorted from blood. The receptors shown here come from a man aged 25 to 40 in good health.

The rearrangement joins TRBV7-9 to TRBJ2-7; TRBD2 agrees at 12 bases. Germline V gives CDR1 SEHNR, CDR2 FQNEAQ (reference sequence). The CDR3 contains 16 residues. Trimming removed 5 bases from V and 7 bases from J; junction bases left unmatched: 12. Written as DNA, the CDR3 is TGTGCCAGCAGCACCGAGACTAGCGGGAGTGTAGGTGAGCAGTACTTC. This gives the protein CASSTETSGSVGEQYF.

This rearrangement joins TRBV21-1 to TRBJ2-5; TRBD2 is taken as the D call from the table, unchecked against the DNA. TRBV21-1 is tagged as a pseudogene. There are 19 residues in the CDR3. Here the CDR3 reads CASSKGERTTSGNQETQYF. The CDR3 coding sequence is TGTGCCAGCAGCAAAGGGGAAAGGACGACTAGCGGGAACCAAGAGACCCAGTACTTC.

V gene TRBV14 combines with J gene TRBJ2-2; 8 nucleotides line up with TRBD1. The CDR3 contains 17 residues. With V trimmed by 4 bases and J by 1 base, 8 bases remained unmatched. Germline loops: CDR1 SGHDN, CDR2 FVKESK. For the CDR3, the DNA is TGTGCCAGCAGCCCGTCGAGACAGGGGTTGAACACCGGGGAGCTGTTTTTT. Protein product: CASSPSRQGLNTGELFF.

The rearrangement uses TRBV29-1 and TRBJ2-7, with 8 positions matching TRBD2. J gave up 1 base and V 4 bases, and 3 bases lay outside the gene matches. This CDR3 region has 13 residues. The V gene's germline CDR1 is SQVTM and CDR2 ANQGSEA. CDR3 amino acids: CSVVVAGSYEQYF. The CDR3 DNA is TGCAGCGTTGTAGTAGCGGGATCCTACGAGCAGTACTTC.

The chain combines TRBV27 with TRBJ2-2; 8 bases agree with TRBD1. In germline, CDR1 is MNHEY, CDR2 SMNVEV (reference sequence). V was pared by 2 bases and J by 1 base, with 3 bases of the junction left unmatched. CDR3 length: 16 residues. This CDR3 reads CASSLPGTGNTGELFF. In DNA form, the CDR3 reads TGTGCCAGCAGTTTACCCGGGACAGGGAACACCGGGGAGCTGTTTTTT.

This rearrangement joins TRBV29-1 to TRBJ1-2; D may be TRBD1 (6 bases). The V gene lost 5 bases and the J gene lost 4 bases, with 17 bases spanning the gap. The CDR3 is 14 amino acids. Germline values: CDR1 SQVTM, CDR2 ANQGSEA. Here the CDR3 DNA reads TGCAGCGTTCGGGACATAGAAAGGAGCTATGGCTACACCTTC. Its protein is CSVRDIERSYGYTF.

J is TRBJ2-7 and V is TRBV4-1; the D call may be TRBD1 or TRBD2 (5 bases each). V lost 0 bases and J 0 bases, leaving 15 bases between the germline ends. Germline CDR1 and CDR2: MGHRA and YSYEKL. The CDR3 has 17 residues. The CDR3 region is CASSQDSNWDASYEQYF. CDR3 coding DNA: TGCGCCAGCAGCCAAGATTCAAACTGGGACGCCTCCTACGAGCAGTACTTC.

The chain employs TRBV13 and TRBJ2-7; 9 nucleotides agree with TRBD1. V was pared by 5 bases and J by 2 bases, with 7 bases of the junction left unmatched. The CDR3 totals 15 residues. Germline V gene lookup returns CDR1 PRHDT and CDR2 FYEKMQ (reference sequence). The CDR3 DNA follows: TGTGCCAGCAGCACCTCGGGACAGGGTACCTACGAGCAGTACTTC. Protein: CASSTSGQGTYEQYF.

The V gene is TRBV7-9, the J gene TRBJ2-1; D may be TRBD2 (6 bases). The CDR3 length is 15 residues. Deletions cut 1 base from V and 5 bases from J, with 12 bases between. In germline, CDR1 is SEHNR, CDR2 FQNEAQ (reference sequence). CDR3 nucleotide sequence: TGTGCCAGCAGCTTAGTGGAGGGGATGAACAATGAGCAGTTCTTC. Translated: CASSLVEGMNNEQFF.

The gene calls are TRBV9 and TRBJ2-3; D perhaps matches TRBD2 (6 bases). Trimming took 3 bases from V and 0 from J, leaving 11 bases between them. The V gene's germline CDR1 is SGDLS and CDR2 YYNGEE. The CDR3 is 15 residues long. The CDR3 loop is CASSDPGTSTDTQYF. In DNA, the CDR3 is TGTGCCAGCAGCGATCCTGGGACTAGCACAGATACGCAGTATTTT. The whole variable domain, remainder taken from reference TRBV9 and TRBJ2-3, is DSGVTQTPKHLITATGQRVTLRCSPRSGDLSVYWYQQSLDQGLQFLIQYYNGEERAKGNILERFSAQQFPDLHSELNLSSLELGDSALYFCASSDPGTSTDTQYFGPGTRLTVL.

The V call is TRBV5-1, the J call TRBJ2-7; 7 positions match TRBD2. The junction had 3 bases not matched to a gene; V was cut back by 0 bases and J by 6 bases. The germline CDR1 and CDR2 sequences are SGHRS and YFSETQ. This CDR3 is built from 13 residues. The CDR3 loop reads CASSLELAIEQYF. CDR3 nucleotides: TGCGCCAGCAGCTTGGAACTAGCGATCGAGCAGTACTTC.

The gene calls are TRBV9 and TRBJ2-3; 8 bases fit TRBD1. The germline gives CDR1 SGDLS, CDR2 YYNGEE. The CDR3 consists of 17 residues. Unmatched junction bases numbered 10, after V lost 0 bases and J lost 4 bases. The CDR3 DNA sequence: TGTGCCAGCAGCGTAGAGGCTCCCAGGGGGCGCCCAGATACGCAGTATTTT. Protein product: CASSVEAPRGRPDTQYF.

Points on this clone: At one end the junction does not follow the germline gene, possibly because of a read error. This chain connects TRBV19 to TRBJ2-3, with 7 bases matching TRBD2. This CDR3 is 12 amino acids long. The germline gives CDR1 LNHDA, CDR2 SQIVND (reference sequence). CDR3 sequence: CASRIAGGTQYF. The CDR3 nucleotides read TGTGCCAGTAGAATAGCGGGTGGTACGCAGTATTTT.

The DNA for the CDR3 is TGTGCCAGCAGCTTCCCAGGGGATTATGGCTACACCTTC. Protein product: CASSFPGDYGYTF. The chain joins TRBV7-9 to TRBJ1-2, with D perhaps matching TRBD1 (6 bases). V dropped 3 bases and J dropped 5 bases, with 10 bases sitting between them. The CDR3 totals 13 residues. Germline V gene sequence: CDR1 SEHNR, CDR2 FQNEAQ (reference sequence).